The sequence of this TCR beta chain was determined in a study of shared clonotypes between healthy human individuals (dated by TCRdb to 2020 to 2022). Background on the whole study: A couple of women and a few men aged 18 to 49 years were included in the cohort. For each donor, three plates each were used for CD4 naive and CD4 memory, two plates were used for CD8 naive, and one plate was used for CD8 memory. Blood TCR repertoires of several healthy adults were deeply sequenced to estimate repertoire size and the extent of clonotype sharing between individuals. Libraries were prepared and TCR repertoires were sequenced by different laboratories using diverse techniques, in order to increase sequencing depth and limit assay-specific biases. Leukapheresis yielded between about 0.85 and 10 billion PBMCs per donor. General conclusions and limits of the study: Based on pairwise subsampling, the degree of clonotype sharing among donors was expected to be affected by sequencing depth. Sampling was restricted to blood, and TCR repertoires in tissues likely differ from the TCR repertoires found in blood. Rarefaction of sorted-subset datasets indicated incomplete sequencing despite the large sequencing depth. Compared with non-shared clonotypes, the clonotypes found in all four sorted-subset donors had higher generation probabilities. Naive subsets generally had larger estimated clonotype richness than memory subsets. Across a few donors, around 5.4% of naive CD4, approximately 3.6% of naive CD8, 2% to 2.5% of memory CD4, and 0.4% to 0.45% of memory CD8 clonotypes were shared. The genetic and exposure-history diversity represented was limited by the small number of donors.

The CDR3 goes from the cysteine to the phenylalanine over 15 residues. Only the CDR3 part of the read is kept: 45 bases, read in frame from the first base. From V the trimming removes 3 bases and from J it removes 7 bases, while the gene matches leave 6 bases of the junction unaccounted for. CDR1 and CDR2, looked up from the germline V gene, are SGHTA and FQGNSA. To note about this clone: Its antigen has not been determined. Within one base of it there is no much larger clone, and no base qualities were kept.

TCR CDR3 regions were amplified from genomic DNA by multiplex PCR using the deep immunoSEQ assay. Genomic DNA extracted from each cell subset was distributed evenly over all wells of several immunoSEQ 96-well plates, and each plate served as one replicate. For sorted subsets, each replicate PCR was loaded with roughly 0.2 ug genomic DNA, equivalent to 32,000 or so T cell genomes. Purified libraries were quantified with a Qubit 3.0 fluorometer, sized on a Bioanalyzer 2100, and re-quantified with the KAPA Library Quantification kit. Each immunoSEQ 96-well plate was sequenced on its own single-read 150-cycle Illumina NextSeq 550 flow cell. The original methods were these. Because the immunoSEQ output included only junctional sequences and no quality scores, the filtering could not be the same as the filtering used for full-length reads. To assign V/J genes and CDR3, sequences were annotated against IMGT germline references using PyIR, a Python wrapper for IgBLAST v1.9. Reads were removed for weak V/J assignments (E-value above 1e-6), missing CDR3, stop codons, out-of-frame junctions, or ambiguous translated residues. A V3J clonotype was defined by an identical inferred V gene, J gene, and CDR3 amino acid sequence. Percentage overlap between repertoires was calculated by dividing the number of shared unique clonotypes by the size of the smaller repertoire. Richness of each repertoire was evaluated using RTK rarefaction, the Chao1 estimator, and Recon v2.1 estimates of unobserved clonotypes. Generation probabilities were computed with OLGA for all TCRbeta clonotypes obtained by the gDNA method from a handful of donors. This immuneACCESS table, as held by TCRdb, lists in-frame sequences with V and J called but not all clones. Of the missing ones, under half trace to an unresolved V gene in checked studies; the others have no known cause. The DNA was the basis for D and trimming; V, J and clone size are from that table. Within this sample are roughly 2.5 million clones, with approximately 94% of them counted one time only. The ten largest clonotypes hold more than 0.12% of the sample.

Donors were healthy HIV-negative adults with no recently reported acute infections or vaccinations. Only Caucasian adults living in Nashville, Tennessee, USA were represented among the donors. Magnetic negative selection was used to enrich CD4+ T cells, after which naive cells were positively selected on CD45RA and the negative fraction became the memory subset. Blood was obtained by leukapheresis, after which PBMCs were separated by Ficoll-Histopaque density gradient centrifugation and cryopreserved in liquid nitrogen vapor phase. Analytical flow cytometry was used to check the purity and quantity of each magnetically sorted T cell population. Genomic DNA was isolated from each sorted fraction and quantified by UV absorbance on a Nanodrop 2000c.

The chain couples TRBV7-2 to TRBJ2-1, with TRBD2 matching 10 junction bases. The sample taken for sequencing was naive CD4+ T cells sorted from blood. The sample's cell subset or site label is to be understood as: CD45RA+ positively selected. The sequence derives from a man aged 18 to 29 in good health. Read as DNA, the sequence is TGTGCCAGCAGCTTCCTAGCGGGAGCACTGAATGAGCAGTTCTTC. This translates into CASSFLAGALNEQFF.